This T cell receptor beta chain was captured by sequencing in a study of T cells in localized non-small cell lung cancer. On this clone itself: Its antigen remains unknown.

Profiling relied on immunoSEQ multiplex PCR, and the TCRdb table lists in-frame clones only, not all of them. The sample holds around 100,000 clones, 87% seen once. Study-level results: Among the top 100 tumor clones, a median roughly 57 appeared in adjacent lung. Compared with tumor, uninvolved adjacent lung displayed greater T cell clonality, ranking highest overall.

The clonotype was recovered from a man between 35 and 75 years old with stage I squamous cell lung carcinoma. Here the sequenced sample was peripheral blood, taken before any cancer treatment.

CDR3 amino acids: CASSEAGTGSTDTQYF. CDR3 nucleotide sequence: TGTGCCAGCAGTGAAGCGGGGACAGGATCCACAGATACGCAGTATTTT. The chain joins TRBV2 to TRBJ2-3, with 8 bases lining up with TRBD1. The J segment lost 2 bases and the V segment lost 0 bases, leaving 4 bases of the junction unmatched. Germline CDR1 is SNHLY and CDR2 is FYNNEI. The CDR3 contains 16 residues.